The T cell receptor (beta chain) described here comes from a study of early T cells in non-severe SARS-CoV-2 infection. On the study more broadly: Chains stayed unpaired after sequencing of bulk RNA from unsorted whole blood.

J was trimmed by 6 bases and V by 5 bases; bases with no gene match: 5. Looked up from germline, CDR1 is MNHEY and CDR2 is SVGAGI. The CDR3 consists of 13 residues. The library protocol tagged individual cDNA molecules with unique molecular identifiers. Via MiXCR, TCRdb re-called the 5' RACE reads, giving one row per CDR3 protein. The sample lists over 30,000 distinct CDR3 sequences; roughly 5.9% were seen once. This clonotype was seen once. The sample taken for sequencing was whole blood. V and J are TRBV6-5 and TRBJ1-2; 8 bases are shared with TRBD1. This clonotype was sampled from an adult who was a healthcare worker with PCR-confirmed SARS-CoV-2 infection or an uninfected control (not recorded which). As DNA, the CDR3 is TGTGCCAGCAGTCCCAACAGGGGGGATGGCTACACCTTC. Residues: CASSPNRGDGYTF.